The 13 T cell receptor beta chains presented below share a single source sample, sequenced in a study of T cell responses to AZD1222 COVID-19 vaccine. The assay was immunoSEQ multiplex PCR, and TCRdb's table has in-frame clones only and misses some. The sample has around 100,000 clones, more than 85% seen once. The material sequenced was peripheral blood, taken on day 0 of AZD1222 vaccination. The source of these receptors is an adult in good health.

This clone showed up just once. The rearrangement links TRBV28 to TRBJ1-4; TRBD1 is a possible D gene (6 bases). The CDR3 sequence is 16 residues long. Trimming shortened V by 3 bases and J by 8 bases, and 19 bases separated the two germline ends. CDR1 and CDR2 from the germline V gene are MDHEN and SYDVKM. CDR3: CASSFPRGGAGEKLFF. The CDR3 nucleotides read TGTGCCAGCAGTTTCCCCCGGGGGGGGGCAGGGGAAAAACTGTTTTTT.

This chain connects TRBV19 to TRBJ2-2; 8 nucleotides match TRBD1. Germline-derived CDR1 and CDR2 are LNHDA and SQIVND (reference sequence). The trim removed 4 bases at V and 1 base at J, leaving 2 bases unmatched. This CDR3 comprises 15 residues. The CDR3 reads CASSRGQVNTGELFF. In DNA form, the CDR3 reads TGTGCCAGTAGTAGGGGACAGGTGAACACCGGGGAGCTGTTTTTT.

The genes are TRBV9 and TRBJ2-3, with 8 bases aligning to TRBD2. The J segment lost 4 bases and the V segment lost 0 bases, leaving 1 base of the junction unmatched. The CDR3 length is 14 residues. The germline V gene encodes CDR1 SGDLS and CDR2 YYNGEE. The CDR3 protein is CASSVVGRADTQYF. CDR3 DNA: TGTGCCAGCAGCGTAGTCGGGAGGGCAGATACGCAGTATTTT.

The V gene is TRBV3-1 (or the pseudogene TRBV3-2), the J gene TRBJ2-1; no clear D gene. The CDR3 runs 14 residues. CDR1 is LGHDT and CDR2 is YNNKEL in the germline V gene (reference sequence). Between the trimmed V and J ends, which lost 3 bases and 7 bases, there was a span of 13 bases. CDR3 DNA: TGTGCCAGCAGCCAGTGGGAACTTGGAAATGAGCAGTTCTTC. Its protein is CASSQWELGNEQFF.

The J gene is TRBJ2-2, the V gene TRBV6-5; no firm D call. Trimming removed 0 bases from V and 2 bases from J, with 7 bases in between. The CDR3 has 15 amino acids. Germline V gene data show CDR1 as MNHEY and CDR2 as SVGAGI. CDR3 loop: CASSYSYPNTGELFF. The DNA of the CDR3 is TGTGCCAGCAGTTACTCCTACCCAAACACCGGGGAGCTGTTTTTT.

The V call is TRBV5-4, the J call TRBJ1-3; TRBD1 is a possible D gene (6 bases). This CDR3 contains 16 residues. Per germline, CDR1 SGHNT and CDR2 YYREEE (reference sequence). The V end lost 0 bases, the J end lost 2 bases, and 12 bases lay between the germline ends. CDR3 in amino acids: CASSLEGGIAGNTIYF. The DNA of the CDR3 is TGTGCCAGCAGCTTGGAGGGGGGAATCGCTGGAAACACCATATATTTT.

CDR3 residues: CASSPQLAGGRNTGELFF. CDR3 DNA sequence: TGTGCCAGCAGCCCTCAACTAGCGGGGGGGAGAAACACCGGGGAGCTGTTTTTT. V is TRBV5-4 and J is TRBJ2-2; 13 positions match TRBD2. The CDR3 extends over 18 amino acids. Trimming at V came to 4 bases and at J to 2 bases, leaving 8 bases not matched to a gene. Looked up from germline, CDR1 is SGHNT and CDR2 is YYREEE (reference sequence).

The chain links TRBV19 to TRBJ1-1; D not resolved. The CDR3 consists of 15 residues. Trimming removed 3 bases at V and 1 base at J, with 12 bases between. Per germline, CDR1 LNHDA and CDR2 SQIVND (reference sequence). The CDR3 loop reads CASSIGPDSNTEAFF. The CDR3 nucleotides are TGTGCCAGTAGTATCGGACCAGATTCGAACACTGAAGCTTTCTTT.

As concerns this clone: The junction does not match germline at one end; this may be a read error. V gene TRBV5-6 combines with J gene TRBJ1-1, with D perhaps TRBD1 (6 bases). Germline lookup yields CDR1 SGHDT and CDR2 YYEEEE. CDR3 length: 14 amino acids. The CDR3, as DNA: TGTGCCAGCAGCGCTCTAACAGGGTCCCCCCTCAATGGTTTT. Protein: CASSALTGSPLNGF.

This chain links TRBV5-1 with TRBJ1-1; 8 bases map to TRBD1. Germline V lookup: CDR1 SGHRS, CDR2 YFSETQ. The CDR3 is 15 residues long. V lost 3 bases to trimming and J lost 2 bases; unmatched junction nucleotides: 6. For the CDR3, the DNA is TGCGCCAGCAGCTGGGCAGGGGGCGACAACACTGAAGCTTTCTTT. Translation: CASSWAGGDNTEAFF. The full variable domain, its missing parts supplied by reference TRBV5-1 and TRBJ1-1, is KAGVTQTPRYLIKTRGQQVTLSCSPISGHRSVSWYQQTPGQGLQFLFEYFSETQRNKGNFPGRFSGRQFSNSRSEMNVSTLELGDSALYLCASSWAGGDNTEAFFGQGTRLTVV.

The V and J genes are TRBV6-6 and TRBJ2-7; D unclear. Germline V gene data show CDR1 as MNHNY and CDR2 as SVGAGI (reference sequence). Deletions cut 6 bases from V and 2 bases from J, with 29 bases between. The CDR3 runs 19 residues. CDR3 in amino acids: CASSSTPHPAIPLPYEQYF. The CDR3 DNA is TGTGCCAGCAGCTCAACTCCACATCCTGCCATCCCGTTGCCCTACGAGCAGTACTTC.

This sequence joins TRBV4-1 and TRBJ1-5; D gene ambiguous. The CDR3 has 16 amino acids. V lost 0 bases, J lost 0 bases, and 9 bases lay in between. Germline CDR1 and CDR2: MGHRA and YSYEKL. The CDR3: CASSQDTPYSNQPQHF. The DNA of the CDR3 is TGCGCCAGCAGCCAAGACACACCTTATAGCAATCAGCCCCAGCATTTT.

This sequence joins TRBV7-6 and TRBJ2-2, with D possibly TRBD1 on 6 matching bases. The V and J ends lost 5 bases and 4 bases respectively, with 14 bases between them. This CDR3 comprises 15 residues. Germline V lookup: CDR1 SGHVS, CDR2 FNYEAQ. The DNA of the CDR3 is TGTGCCAGCAGCGCGAACACAGGGACCACCGGGGAGCTGTTTTTT. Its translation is CASSANTGTTGELFF.